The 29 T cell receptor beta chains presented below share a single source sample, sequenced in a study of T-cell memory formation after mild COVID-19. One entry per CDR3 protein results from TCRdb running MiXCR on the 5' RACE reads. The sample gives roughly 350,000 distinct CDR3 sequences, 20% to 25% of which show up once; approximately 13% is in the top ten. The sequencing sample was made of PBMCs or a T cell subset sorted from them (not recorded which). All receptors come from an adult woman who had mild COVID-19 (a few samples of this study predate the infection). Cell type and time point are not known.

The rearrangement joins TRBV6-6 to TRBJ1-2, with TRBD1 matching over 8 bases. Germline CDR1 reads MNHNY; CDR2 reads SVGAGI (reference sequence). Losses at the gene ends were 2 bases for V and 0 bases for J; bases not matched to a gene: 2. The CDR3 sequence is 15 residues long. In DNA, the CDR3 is TGTGCCAGCAGTTACGGACAGGGCACTAACTATGGCTACACCTTC. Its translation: CASSYGQGTNYGYTF.

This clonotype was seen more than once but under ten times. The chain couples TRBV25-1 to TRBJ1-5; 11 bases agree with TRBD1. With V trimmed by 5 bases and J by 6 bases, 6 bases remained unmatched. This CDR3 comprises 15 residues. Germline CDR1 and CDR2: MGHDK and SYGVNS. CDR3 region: CASSTGTGGSQPQHF. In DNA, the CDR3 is TGTGCCAGCAGTACCGGGACAGGGGGAAGTCAGCCCCAGCATTTT. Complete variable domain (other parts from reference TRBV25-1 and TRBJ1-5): EADIYQTPRYLVIGTGKKITLECSQTMGHDKMYWYQQDPGMELHLIHYSYGVNSTEKGDLSSESTVSRIRTEHFPLTLESARPSHTSQYLCASSTGTGGSQPQHFGDGTRLSIL.

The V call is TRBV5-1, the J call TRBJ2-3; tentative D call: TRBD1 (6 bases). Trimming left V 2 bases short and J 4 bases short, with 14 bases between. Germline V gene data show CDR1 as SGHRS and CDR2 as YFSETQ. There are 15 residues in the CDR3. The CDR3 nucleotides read TGCGCCAGCAGCTTAACCCGCGCAGGGGCAGATACGCAGTATTTT. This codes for CASSLTRAGADTQYF.

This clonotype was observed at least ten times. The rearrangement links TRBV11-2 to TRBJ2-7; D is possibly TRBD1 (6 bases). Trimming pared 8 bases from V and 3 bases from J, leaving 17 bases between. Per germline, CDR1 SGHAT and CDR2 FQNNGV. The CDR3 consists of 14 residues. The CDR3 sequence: CASATGVAIYEQYF. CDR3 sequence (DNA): TGTGCCAGCGCGACAGGAGTAGCGATCTACGAGCAGTACTTC.

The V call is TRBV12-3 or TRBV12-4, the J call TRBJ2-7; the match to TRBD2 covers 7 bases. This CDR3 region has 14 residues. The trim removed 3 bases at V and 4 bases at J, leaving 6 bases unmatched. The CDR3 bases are TGTGCCAGCAGTTTCGCGGGAGAGAGGTACGAGCAGTACTTC. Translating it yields CASSFAGERYEQYF.

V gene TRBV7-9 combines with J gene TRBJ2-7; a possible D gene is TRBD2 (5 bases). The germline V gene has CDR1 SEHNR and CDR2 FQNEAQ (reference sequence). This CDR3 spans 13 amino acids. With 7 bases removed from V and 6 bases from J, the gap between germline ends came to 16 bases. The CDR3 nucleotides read TGTGCCAGCACCGCTGGGGAGCGGACCGAGCAGTACTTC. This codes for CASTAGERTEQYF.

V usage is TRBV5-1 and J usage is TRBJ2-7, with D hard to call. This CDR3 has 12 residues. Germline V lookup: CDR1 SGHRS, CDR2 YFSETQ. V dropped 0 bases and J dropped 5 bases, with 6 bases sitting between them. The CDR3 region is CASSLEFNEQYF. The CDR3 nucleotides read TGCGCCAGCAGCTTGGAGTTCAACGAGCAGTACTTC.

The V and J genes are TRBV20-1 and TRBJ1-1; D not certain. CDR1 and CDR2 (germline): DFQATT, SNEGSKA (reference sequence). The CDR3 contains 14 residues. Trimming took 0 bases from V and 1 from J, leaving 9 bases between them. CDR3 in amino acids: CSARDRPQNTEAFF. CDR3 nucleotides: TGCAGTGCTAGAGATCGGCCCCAGAACACTGAAGCTTTCTTT.

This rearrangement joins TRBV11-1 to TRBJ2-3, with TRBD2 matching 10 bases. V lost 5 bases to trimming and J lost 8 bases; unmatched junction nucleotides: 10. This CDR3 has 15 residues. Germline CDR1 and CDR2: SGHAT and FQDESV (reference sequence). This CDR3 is CASSPGLAEPGTQYF. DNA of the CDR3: TGTGCCAGCAGCCCAGGACTAGCGGAGCCCGGTACGCAGTATTTT. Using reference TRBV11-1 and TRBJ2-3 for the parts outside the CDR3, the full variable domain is EAEVAQSPRYKITEKSQAVAFWCDPISGHATLYWYRQILGQGPELLVQFQDESVVDDSQLPKDRFSAERLKGVDSTLKIQPAELGDSAMYLCASSPGLAEPGTQYFGPGTRLTVL.

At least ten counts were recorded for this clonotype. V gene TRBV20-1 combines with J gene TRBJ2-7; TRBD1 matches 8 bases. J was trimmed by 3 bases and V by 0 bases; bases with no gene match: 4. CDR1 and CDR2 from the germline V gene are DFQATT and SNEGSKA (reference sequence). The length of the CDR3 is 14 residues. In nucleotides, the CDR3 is TGCAGTGCTAGAGATTCCGGGACAGGCTACGAGCAGTACTTC. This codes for CSARDSGTGYEQYF.

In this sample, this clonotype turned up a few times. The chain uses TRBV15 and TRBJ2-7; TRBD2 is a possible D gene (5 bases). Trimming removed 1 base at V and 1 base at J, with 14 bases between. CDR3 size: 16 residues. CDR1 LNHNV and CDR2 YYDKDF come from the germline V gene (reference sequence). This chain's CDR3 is CATSRGSLTRSYEQYF. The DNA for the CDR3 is TGTGCCACCAGCAGAGGTAGCCTAACTAGGTCCTACGAGCAGTACTTC.

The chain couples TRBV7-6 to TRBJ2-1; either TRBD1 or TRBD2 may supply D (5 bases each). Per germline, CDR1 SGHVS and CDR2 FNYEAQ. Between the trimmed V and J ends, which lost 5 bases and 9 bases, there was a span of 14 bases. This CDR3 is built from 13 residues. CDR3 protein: CASSPLGPGEQFF. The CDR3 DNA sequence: TGTGCCAGCAGCCCACTGGGACCCGGTGAGCAGTTCTTC.

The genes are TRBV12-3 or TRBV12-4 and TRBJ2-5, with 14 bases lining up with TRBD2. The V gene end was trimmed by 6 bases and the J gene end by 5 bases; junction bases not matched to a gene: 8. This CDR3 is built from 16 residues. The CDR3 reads CASSRLAGGPEETQYF. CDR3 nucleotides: TGTGCCAGCAGCCGACTAGCGGGAGGGCCAGAGGAGACCCAGTACTTC.

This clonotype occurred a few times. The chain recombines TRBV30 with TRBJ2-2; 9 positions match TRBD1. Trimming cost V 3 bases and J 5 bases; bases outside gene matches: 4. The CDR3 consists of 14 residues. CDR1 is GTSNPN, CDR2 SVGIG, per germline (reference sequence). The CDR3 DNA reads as TGTGCCTGGAGGCGGACAGGGGTAACCGGGGAGCTGTTTTTT. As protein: CAWRRTGVTGELFF.

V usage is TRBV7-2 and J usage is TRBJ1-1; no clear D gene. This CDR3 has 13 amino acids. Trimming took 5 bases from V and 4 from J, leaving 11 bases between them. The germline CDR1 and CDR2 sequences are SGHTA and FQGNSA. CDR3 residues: CASSHTTATEAFF. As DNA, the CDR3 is TGTGCCAGCAGCCATACAACCGCCACTGAAGCTTTCTTT. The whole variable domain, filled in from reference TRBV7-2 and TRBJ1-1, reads GAGVSQSPSNKVTEKGKDVELRCDPISGHTALYWYRQSLGQGLEFLIYFQGNSAPDKSGLPSDRFSAERTGGSVSTLTIQRTQQEDSAVYLCASSHTTATEAFFGQGTRLTVV.

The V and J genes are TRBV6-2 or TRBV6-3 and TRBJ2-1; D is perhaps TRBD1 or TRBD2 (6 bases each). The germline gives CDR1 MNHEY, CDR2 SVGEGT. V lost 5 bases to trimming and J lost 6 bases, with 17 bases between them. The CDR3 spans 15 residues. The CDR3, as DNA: TGTGCCAGCAGTACGACTAGGGGGGAGGCCAATGAGCAGTTCTTC. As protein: CASSTTRGEANEQFF.

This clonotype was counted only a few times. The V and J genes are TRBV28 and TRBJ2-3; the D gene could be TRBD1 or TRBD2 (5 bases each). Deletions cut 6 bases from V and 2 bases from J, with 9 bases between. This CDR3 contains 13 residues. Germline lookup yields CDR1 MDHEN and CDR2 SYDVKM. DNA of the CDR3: TGTGCCAGCAGGGGGACCCCCACAGATACGCAGTATTTT. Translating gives CASRGTPTDTQYF.

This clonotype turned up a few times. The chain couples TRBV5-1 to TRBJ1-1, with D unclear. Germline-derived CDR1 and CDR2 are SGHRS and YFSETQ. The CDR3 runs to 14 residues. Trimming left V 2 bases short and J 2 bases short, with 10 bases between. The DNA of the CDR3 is TGCGCCAGCAGCTTTATGGATCTTAACACTGAAGCTTTCTTT. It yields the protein CASSFMDLNTEAFF.

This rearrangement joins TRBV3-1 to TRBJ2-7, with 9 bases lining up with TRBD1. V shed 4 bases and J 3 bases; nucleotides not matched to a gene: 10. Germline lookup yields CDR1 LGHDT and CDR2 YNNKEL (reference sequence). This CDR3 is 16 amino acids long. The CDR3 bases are TGTGCCAGCAGCCTGGTTGGGACAGGGCTGTACTACGAGCAGTACTTC. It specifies CASSLVGTGLYYEQYF.

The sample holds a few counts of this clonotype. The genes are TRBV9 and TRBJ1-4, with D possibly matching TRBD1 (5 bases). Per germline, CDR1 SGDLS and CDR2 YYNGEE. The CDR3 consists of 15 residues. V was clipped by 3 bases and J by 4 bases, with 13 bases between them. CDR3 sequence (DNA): TGTGCCAGCAGCGAAGGGGCCGATTTTAATGAAAAACTGTTTTTT. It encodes CASSEGADFNEKLFF.

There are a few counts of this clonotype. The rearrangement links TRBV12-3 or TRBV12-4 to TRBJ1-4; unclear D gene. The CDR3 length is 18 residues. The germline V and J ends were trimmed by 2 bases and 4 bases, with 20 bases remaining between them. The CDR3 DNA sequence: TGTGCCAGCAGTTTAAATCCCGGGAACCCCCCCTTTAATGAAAAACTGTTTTTT. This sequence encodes CASSLNPGNPPFNEKLFF.

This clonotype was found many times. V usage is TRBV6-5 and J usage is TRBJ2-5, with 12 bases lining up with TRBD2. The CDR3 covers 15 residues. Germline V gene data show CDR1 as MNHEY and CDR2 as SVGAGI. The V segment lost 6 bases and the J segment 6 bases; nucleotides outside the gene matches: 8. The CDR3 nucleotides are TGTGCCAGCAGGTGGACTAGCGGGATGGGCAAGACCCAGTACTTC. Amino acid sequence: CASRWTSGMGKTQYF.

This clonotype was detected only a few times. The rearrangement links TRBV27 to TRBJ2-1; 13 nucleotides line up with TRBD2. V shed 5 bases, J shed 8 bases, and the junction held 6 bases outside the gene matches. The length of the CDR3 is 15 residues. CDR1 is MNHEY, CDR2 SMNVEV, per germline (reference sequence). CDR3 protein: CASSLRTSGSDEQFF. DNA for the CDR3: TGTGCCAGCAGTCTGCGGACTAGCGGGAGCGATGAGCAGTTCTTC.

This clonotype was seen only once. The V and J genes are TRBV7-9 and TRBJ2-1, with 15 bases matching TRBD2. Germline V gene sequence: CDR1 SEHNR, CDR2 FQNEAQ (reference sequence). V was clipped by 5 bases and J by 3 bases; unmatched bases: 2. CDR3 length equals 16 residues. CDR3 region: CASSGTSGGNYNEQFF. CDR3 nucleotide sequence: TGTGCCAGCAGCGGGACTAGCGGGGGGAACTACAATGAGCAGTTCTTC.

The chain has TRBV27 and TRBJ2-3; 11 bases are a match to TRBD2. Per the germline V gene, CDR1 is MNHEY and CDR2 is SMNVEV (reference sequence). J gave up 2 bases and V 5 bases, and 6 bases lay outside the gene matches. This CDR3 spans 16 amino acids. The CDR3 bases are TGTGCCAGCAGTCCCATAGCGGGAGGGTACACAGATACGCAGTATTTT. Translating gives CASSPIAGGYTDTQYF.

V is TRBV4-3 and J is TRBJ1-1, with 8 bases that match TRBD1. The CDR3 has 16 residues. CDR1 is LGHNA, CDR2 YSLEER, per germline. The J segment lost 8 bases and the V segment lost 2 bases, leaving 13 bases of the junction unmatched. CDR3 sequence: CASSQYRVDRGGEAFF. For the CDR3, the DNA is TGCGCCAGCAGCCAATACCGAGTCGACAGGGGTGGGGAAGCTTTCTTT.

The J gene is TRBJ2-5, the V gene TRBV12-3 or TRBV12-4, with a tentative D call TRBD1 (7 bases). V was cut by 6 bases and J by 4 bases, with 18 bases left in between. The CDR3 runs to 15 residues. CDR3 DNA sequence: TGTGCCAGCAGCCCTCCGCAGGGGGGAAGAGAGACCCAGTACTTC. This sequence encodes CASSPPQGGRETQYF.

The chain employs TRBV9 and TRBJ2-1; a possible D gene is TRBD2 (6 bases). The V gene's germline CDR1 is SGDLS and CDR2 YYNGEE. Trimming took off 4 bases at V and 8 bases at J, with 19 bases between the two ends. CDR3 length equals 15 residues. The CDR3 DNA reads TGTGCCAGCAGCCCGGCAGGACGGGAGCCCGATGAGCAGTTCTTC. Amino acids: CASSPAGREPDEQFF.

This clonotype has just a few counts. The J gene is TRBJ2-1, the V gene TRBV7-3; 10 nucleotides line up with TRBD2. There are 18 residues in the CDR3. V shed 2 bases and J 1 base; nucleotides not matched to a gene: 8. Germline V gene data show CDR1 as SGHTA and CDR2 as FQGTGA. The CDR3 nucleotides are TGTGCCAGCAGCTTAGTAGCGGGAGGAGGGGGATCCTACAATGAGCAGTTCTTC. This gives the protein CASSLVAGGGGSYNEQFF. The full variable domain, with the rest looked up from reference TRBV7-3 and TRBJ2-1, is GAGVSQTPSNKVTEKGKYVELRCDPISGHTALYWYRQSLGQGPEFLIYFQGTGAADDSGLPNDRFFAVRPEGSVSTLKIQRTERGDSAVYLCASSLVAGGGGSYNEQFFGPGTRLTVL.